The rows below give T cell receptor beta chains drawn from one sample of a study of neurological immune-mediated disorders. MiXCR, run by TCRdb on the 5' RACE reads, gives a single entry per CDR3 protein. The sample shows about 35,000 distinct CDR3 sequences, roughly 3.8% of them seen only once. The sequenced material came from PBMCs. The receptors were gathered from a man aged 25-45 years with multiple sclerosis. Each CDR3 is given with its conserved first and last residue. The order of the fields is V gene, J gene, CDR3 protein.

TRBV7-2,TRBJ2-5,CASSSRALQETQYF
TRBV20-1,TRBJ2-2,CSASQRGSNTGELFF
TRBV3-1,TRBJ2-2,CASTEKPGGFGTGELFF
TRBV5-6,TRBJ1-2,CASSLGPGGTSYYGYTF
TRBV6-6,TRBJ1-2,CASRTGQGGAYGYTF
TRBV7-2,TRBJ2-3,CASRPPRSTDTQYF
TRBV5-1,TRBJ2-1,CASSLGQGYNEQFF
TRBV5-6,TRBJ2-7,CASSRQGRYEQYF
TRBV6-6,TRBJ2-7,CASGGASYEQYF
TRBV20-1,TRBJ1-1,CSAPPHPFQGRGGRFMAFF
TRBV6-6,TRBJ2-7,CASSYNRKGPGEQYF
TRBV27,TRBJ2-1,CASSPGGPEQFF
TRBV29-1,TRBJ2-5,CSVGLAGGQETQYF
TRBV7-2,TRBJ1-1,CASSSYLGQAFF
TRBV9,TRBJ2-7,CASSSRDSYTYEQYF
TRBV20-1,TRBJ1-6,CSALGDRGNSPLHF
TRBV2,TRBJ2-2,CASTEGPTGELFF
TRBV12-3/TRBV12-4,TRBJ1-6,CASRPGQADSPLHF
TRBV7-9,TRBJ1-2,CASSFPGSYGYTF
TRBV15,TRBJ2-7,CATSRDQQGEQYF